This paragraph reports one TCR beta chain. The repertoire was sequenced with immunoSEQ multiplex PCR; TCRdb's copy has only in-frame clones and lacks some. This table holds more than 40,000 clones, around 90% found once. The data were obtained in a study of brain T cells in children with intractable seizures. Germline assignment: CDR1 SGHDT and CDR2 YYEEEE. This CDR3 contains 15 residues. J gave up 0 bases and V 3 bases, and 4 bases lay outside the gene matches. Sequencing was limited to surgery cases with top T cell transcript signatures in brain tissue. Specimen: peripheral blood, collected at surgery. The chain is built from TRBV5-6 and TRBJ2-3; 7 bases are shared with TRBD2. This TCR derives from a girl aged 2-10 years with tuberous sclerosis and intractable seizures. The CDR3 is CASSSLAESTDTQYF. In DNA form, the CDR3 reads TGTGCCAGCAGCTCTCTAGCGGAGAGCACAGATACGCAGTATTTT. Full variable domain (missing parts from reference TRBV5-6 and TRBJ2-3): DAGVTQSPTHLIKTRGQQVTLRCSPKSGHDTVSWYQQALGQGPQFIFQYYEEEERQRGNFPDRFSGHQFPNYSSELNVNALLLGDSALYLCASSSLAESTDTQYFGPGTRLTVL.